This TCR beta chain appears in the sequencing data of a study of cytomegalovirus exposure and HLA in healthy donors. Overall study findings and caveats: A later analysis showed that HLA-associated TCR beta chains had undergone more clonal expansion than equally common others. Among TCR beta chains, those listed as cytomegalovirus-associated numbered over 150. The classifier was said to identify cytomegalovirus status with high specificity and sensitivity. Most TCR sequences were uncommon, yet certain public TCRs appeared in many donors.

With respect to this clone: The antigen is undetermined.

The PCR was carried out with 60 Vbeta primers and 13 Jbeta primers. Assay: immunoSEQ multiplex PCR; the TCRdb copy retains only in-frame clones and omits some. The sample carries some 130,000 clones, just under 80% recorded once. Germline lookup yields CDR1 MDHEN and CDR2 SYDVKM. CDR3 length: 14 amino acids. V lost 6 bases and J 2 bases, leaving 8 bases between the germline ends. The sample consisted of PBMCs. The clonotype comes from a middle-aged woman in good health and CMV-seronegative. This chain uses TRBV28 with TRBJ1-6; tentatively, D is TRBD1 (5 bases). Here the CDR3 reads CASRDIPYNSPLHF. The CDR3 nucleotides read TGTGCCAGCAGGGACATCCCCTATAATTCACCCCTCCACTTT.